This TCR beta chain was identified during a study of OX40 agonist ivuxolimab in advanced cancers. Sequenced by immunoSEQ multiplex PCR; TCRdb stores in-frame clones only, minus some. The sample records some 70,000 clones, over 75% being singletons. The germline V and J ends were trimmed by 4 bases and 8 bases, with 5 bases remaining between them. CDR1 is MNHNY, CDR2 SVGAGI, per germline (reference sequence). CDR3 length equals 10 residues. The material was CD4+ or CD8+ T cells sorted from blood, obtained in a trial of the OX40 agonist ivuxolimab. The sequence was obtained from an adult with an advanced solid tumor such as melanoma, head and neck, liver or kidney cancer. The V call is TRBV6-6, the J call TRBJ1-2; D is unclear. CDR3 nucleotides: TGTGCCAGCAGTTTGGGCGGCTACACCTTC. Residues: CASSLGGYTF.